This is a list of T cell receptor beta chains from one sample in a study of blood T cell repertoires in COVID-19. Assay: immunoSEQ multiplex PCR; the TCRdb copy retains only in-frame clones and omits some. The table shows about 100,000 clones, with 87% occurring only once. The specimen was peripheral blood. These receptors came from a young man in a cohort sampled during active COVID-19. Each CDR3 is given with its conserved first and last residue. A D gene is named only where the DNA matches it firmly. Clone size, where shown, is once, few, many, or a class for clones that have expanded.

TRBV24-1	NA	NA	TRBJ2-3	TGTGCCACCAGTTTCGGGGGAAAACATACAGATACGCAGTATTTT	CATSFGGKHTDTQYF
TRBV7-3	TRBD1	once	TRBJ2-1	TGTGCCAGCAGCTTACAGGGGACAGCCAATGAGCAGTTCTTC	CASSLQGTANEQFF
TRBV4-3	NA	few	TRBJ1-1	TGCGCCAGCAGCCAAGTCCAGAACACTGAAGCTTTCTTT	CASSQVQNTEAFF
TRBV18	TRBD1	NA	TRBJ2-2	TGTGCCAGCTCACCACGATGGGACAGTACGAACACCGGGGAGCTGTTTTTT	CASSPRWDSTNTGELFF
TRBV19	NA	NA	TRBJ2-5	TGTGCCAGTAGTACGAACAGGGGAGGAGGGCGTGAGACCCAGTACTTC	CASSTNRGGGRETQYF
TRBV5-1	NA	once	TRBJ2-7	TGCGCCAGCAGCTTGGCCTGGGGCCTTCAACTCTACGAGCAGTACTTC	CASSLAWGLQLYEQYF
TRBV3-1/TRBV3-2	TRBD2	NA	TRBJ2-5	TGTGCCAGCAACCAGAGGGGACTAGGCCAAGAGACCCAGTACTTC	CASNQRGLGQETQYF
TRBV6-4	NA	NA	TRBJ1-2	TGTGCCAGCAGTGACTCGACAATTGGCTACACCTTC	CASSDSTIGYTF
TRBV4-1	TRBD1	NA	TRBJ1-2	TGCGCCAGCGGCCAAGCTCCGGGACAGAACTATGGCTACACCTTC	CASGQAPGQNYGYTF
TRBV5-4	NA	NA	TRBJ2-3	TGTGCCAGCAGCCTGGAGGGGGCGGGGGGTTATACGCAGTATTTT	CASSLEGAGGYTQYF
TRBV12-3/TRBV12-4	NA	NA	TRBJ1-5	TGTGCCAGCAGTTCAGACGGGGGGCCCCAGCATTTT	CASSSDGGPQHF
TRBV23-1	NA	NA	TRBJ2-1	TGCGCCACCTGCGGGGCAGGGGGCGCTTCGGGGGGTTCCTACAATGAGCAGTTCTTC	CATCGAGGASGGSYNEQFF
TRBV19	TRBD1	NA	TRBJ1-2	TGTGCCAGTAGTTCTGGGACAGCTGGGGATGGCTACACCTTC	CASSSGTAGDGYTF
TRBV19	TRBD1	NA	TRBJ2-2	TGTGCCAGTAGTATCGGACAGGTCACCGGGGAGCTGTTTTTT	CASSIGQVTGELFF
TRBV11-1	NA	NA	TRBJ1-6	TGTGCCAGCAGCTTCGGCAGGGGCACACCCCTCCACTTT	CASSFGRGTPLHF